The 15 T cell receptor beta chains presented below share a single source sample, sequenced in a study of Graves' ophthalmopathy and Graves' hyperthyroidism. Amplification of TCR beta CDR3 regions used RNA transcripts. The first-round RT-PCR employed HTBI primers together with the Qiagen OneStep RT-PCR kit. A multiplex PCR was then performed as the second round. TCRdb passed the multiplex PCR reads through MiXCR, listing each CDR3 protein once. The sample carries approximately 1.2 million distinct CDR3 sequences, less than 45% recorded once. Input material: peripheral blood or thyroid tissue (not recorded which). The receptor set was obtained from an adult man with Graves' hyperthyroidism.

There are many counts of this clonotype. The rearrangement uses TRBV2 and TRBJ2-2, with 7 bases fitting TRBD2. The CDR3 spans 15 residues. The J segment lost 3 bases and the V segment lost 4 bases, leaving 5 bases of the junction unmatched. Germline V CDR1 and CDR2: SNHLY, FYNNEI. CDR3 amino acids: CASSGSAGDTGELFF. CDR3 DNA sequence: TGTGCCAGCAGTGGATCGGCGGGGGACACCGGGGAGCTGTTTTTT.

The rearrangement joins TRBV7-9 to TRBJ2-7; D possibly uses TRBD1 or TRBD2 (5 bases each). The CDR3 is made up of 18 amino acids. V lost 5 bases and J 2 bases, leaving 25 bases between the germline ends. Germline V CDR1 and CDR2: SEHNR, FQNEAQ (reference sequence). DNA of the CDR3: TGTGCCAGCAGCCAAGGGGCCGCGAGGACTCTTGCAACCTACGAGCAGTACTTC. Translating it yields CASSQGAARTLATYEQYF. The whole variable domain, filled in from reference TRBV7-9 and TRBJ2-7, reads DTGVSQNPRHKITKRGQNVTFRCDPISEHNRLYWYRQTLGQGPEFLTYFQNEAQLEKSRLLSDRFSAERPKGSFSTLEIQRTEQGDSAMYLCASSQGAARTLATYEQYFGPGTRLTVT.

This clonotype was picked up a small number of times. V and J are TRBV25-1 and TRBJ2-7; a possible D gene is TRBD2 (5 bases). Germline values: CDR1 MGHDK, CDR2 SYGVNS. The ends were cut back, 6 bases at V and 2 bases at J, with 11 bases in the middle. The CDR3 spans 13 residues. CDR3 in amino acids: CASSDPGTYEQYF. DNA of the CDR3: TGTGCCAGCAGCGACCCCGGGACCTACGAGCAGTACTTC.

This clonotype has ten or more counts. V is TRBV5-1 and J is TRBJ2-2, with unresolved D. Trimming left V 5 bases short and J 5 bases short, with 16 bases between. Germline values: CDR1 SGHRS, CDR2 YFSETQ. The CDR3 sequence is 15 residues long. The DNA for the CDR3 is TGCGCCAGCAGACTCCTCGACTTGTTAACCGGGGAGCTGTTTTTT. Translation: CASRLLDLLTGELFF.

The CDR3 protein is CSARQDYQETQYF. The CDR3 region has the DNA TGCAGTGCGAGACAGGACTACCAAGAGACCCAGTACTTC. This chain links TRBV20-1 with TRBJ2-5, with D perhaps TRBD1 (6 bases). V lost 6 bases and J lost 0, with 11 bases in between. The germline gives CDR1 DFQATT, CDR2 SNEGSKA (reference sequence). The CDR3 totals 13 residues.

This clonotype has only a few counts. The J gene is TRBJ2-5, the V gene TRBV11-2; no clear D. Germline V gene lookup returns CDR1 SGHAT and CDR2 FQNNGV. The CDR3 runs to 9 residues. V was pared by 7 bases and J by 5 bases, with 2 bases between. This chain's CDR3 is CASMETQYF. The CDR3 DNA reads as TGTGCCAGCATGGAGACCCAGTACTTC.

J is TRBJ2-2 and V is TRBV6-5; maybe TRBD2 (6 bases). V was pared by 2 bases and J by 4 bases, with 11 bases between. Germline CDR1 MNHEY, CDR2 SVGAGI. The CDR3 is made up of 15 amino acids. In DNA, the CDR3 is TGTGCCAGCAGTTACCTGGGGGGTCCCACCGGGGAGCTGTTTTTT. Protein sequence: CASSYLGGPTGELFF.

The rearrangement joins TRBV5-1 to TRBJ1-2; 7 bases fit TRBD1. The length of the CDR3 is 17 residues. The germline gives CDR1 SGHRS, CDR2 YFSETQ. Germline trimming cut 0 bases from V and 4 bases from J; bases unmatched to any gene: 12. The CDR3 loop reads CASSLGQGAYYGYGYTF. For the CDR3, the DNA is TGCGCCAGCAGCTTGGGACAGGGAGCGTACTATGGCTATGGCTACACCTTC.

This clonotype was recorded many times. The chain is built from TRBV27 and TRBJ2-6; D is uncertain. Looked up from germline, CDR1 is MNHEY and CDR2 is SMNVEV (reference sequence). V was trimmed by 6 bases and J by 2 bases, leaving 5 bases between them. The CDR3 runs 13 residues. The CDR3 sequence is CASRITGANVLTF. The CDR3 bases are TGTGCCAGCAGGATCACTGGGGCCAACGTCCTGACTTTC.

This clonotype showed up many times. The chain carries TRBV7-9 and TRBJ1-1; 7 nucleotides agree with TRBD1. Trimming removed 3 bases from V and 4 bases from J; junction bases left unmatched: 5. This CDR3 region has 14 residues. Germline lookup yields CDR1 SEHNR and CDR2 FQNEAQ (reference sequence). The CDR3 loop is CASSFLDRVTEAFF. CDR3 coding DNA: TGTGCCAGCAGCTTCTTAGACAGGGTCACTGAAGCTTTCTTT.

This clonotype was seen repeatedly, ten times or more. This chain joins TRBV6-5 and TRBJ2-7; possibly TRBD1 for D (5 bases). CDR1 and CDR2 (germline): MNHEY, SVGAGI. V was shortened by 5 bases and J by 3 bases, with 11 bases between the two germline ends. The CDR3 contains 13 residues. The CDR3 DNA is TGTGCCAGCAGTGACGACAGTTACTACGAGCAGTACTTC. Amino acid sequence: CASSDDSYYEQYF.

This clonotype was observed a few times. CDR3 residues: CSARQGTASDGYTF. The DNA of the CDR3 is TGCAGTGCTAGACAGGGGACGGCGAGTGATGGCTACACCTTC. This chain joins TRBV20-1 and TRBJ1-2; D may be TRBD1 (6 bases). Germline loops: CDR1 DFQATT, CDR2 SNEGSKA (reference sequence). Trimming left V 2 bases short and J 6 bases short, with 16 bases between. The CDR3 runs 14 residues.

This clonotype was recorded a few times. The chain uses TRBV20-1 and TRBJ1-2; TRBD1 matches at 8 bases. This CDR3 comprises 13 residues. The junction had 5 bases not matched to a gene; V was cut back by 1 base and J by 7 bases. Germline-derived CDR1 and CDR2 are DFQATT and SNEGSKA (reference sequence). The CDR3 reads CSARGQGALGYTF. The DNA of the CDR3 is TGCAGTGCTAGAGGGCAGGGGGCTCTTGGCTACACCTTC.

The chain is built from TRBV7-8 and TRBJ2-2; 9 positions match TRBD1. The germline gives CDR1 SGHVS, CDR2 FQNEAQ. The CDR3 extends over 16 amino acids. V was clipped by 5 bases and J by 9 bases; unmatched bases: 13. DNA of the CDR3: TGTGCCAGCAGCACGGGGACAGGGAAGATTCTACGGGAGCTGTTTTTT. It specifies CASSTGTGKILRELFF.

A single count supports this clonotype. The chain combines TRBV7-8 with TRBJ1-5, with D possibly TRBD1 on 5 matching bases. From germline, CDR1 is SGHVS and CDR2 FQNEAQ. This CDR3 has 19 residues. V was clipped by 3 bases and J by 5 bases, with 26 bases between them. The CDR3 DNA is TGTGCCAGCAGCTTGACGGGGGACCGGAGAAATAGTGAATATCAGCCCCAGCATTTT. Translating gives CASSLTGDRRNSEYQPQHF.